The following is a TCR beta chain sequence with its context. This sample is part of a study of cytomegalovirus exposure and HLA in healthy donors. PCR used 60 Vbeta primers and 13 Jbeta primers. Data came from immunoSEQ multiplex PCR; TCRdb stores just in-frame clones and leaves some out. This table has about 200,000 clones, over 65% appearing once. This receptor was obtained from a woman aged 25 to 39 in good health and CMV-seronegative. Input material: PBMCs.

CDR3 sequence: CASSYWDRDDKNIQYF. In DNA form, the CDR3 reads TGTGCCAGCAGTTACTGGGACAGGGATGACAAAAACATTCAGTACTTC. The chain joins TRBV6-5 to TRBJ2-4; TRBD1 aligns across 9 bases. The trim removed 1 base at V and 3 bases at J, leaving 4 bases unmatched. The CDR3 spans 16 residues. Germline V CDR1 and CDR2: MNHEY, SVGAGI.